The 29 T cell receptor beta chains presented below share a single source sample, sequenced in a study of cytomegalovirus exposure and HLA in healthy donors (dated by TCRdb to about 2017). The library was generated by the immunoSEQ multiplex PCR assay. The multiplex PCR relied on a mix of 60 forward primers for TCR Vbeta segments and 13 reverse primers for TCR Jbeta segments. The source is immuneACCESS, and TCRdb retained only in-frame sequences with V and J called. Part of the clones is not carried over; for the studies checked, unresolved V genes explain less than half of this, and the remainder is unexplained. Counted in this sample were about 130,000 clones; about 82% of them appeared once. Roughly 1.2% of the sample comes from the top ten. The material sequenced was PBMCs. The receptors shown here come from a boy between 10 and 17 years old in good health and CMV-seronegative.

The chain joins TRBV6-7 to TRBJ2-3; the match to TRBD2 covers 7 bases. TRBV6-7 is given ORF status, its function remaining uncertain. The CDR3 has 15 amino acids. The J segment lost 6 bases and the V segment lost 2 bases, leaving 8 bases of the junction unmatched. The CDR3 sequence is CASSYTSAPVDTQYF. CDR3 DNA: TGTGCCAGCAGTTACACTAGCGCTCCCGTCGATACGCAGTATTTT.

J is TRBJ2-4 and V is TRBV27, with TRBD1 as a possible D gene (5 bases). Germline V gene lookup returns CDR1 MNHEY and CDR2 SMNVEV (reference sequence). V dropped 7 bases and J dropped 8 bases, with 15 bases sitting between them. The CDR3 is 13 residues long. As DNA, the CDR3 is TGTGCCAGCAAAGGGGCTCTTGGGGACATTCAGTACTTC. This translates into CASKGALGDIQYF.

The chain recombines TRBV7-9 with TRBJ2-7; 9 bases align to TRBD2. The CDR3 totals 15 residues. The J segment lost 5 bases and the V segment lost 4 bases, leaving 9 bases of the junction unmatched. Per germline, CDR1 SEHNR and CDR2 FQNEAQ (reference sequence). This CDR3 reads CASSSGQSGGNEQYF. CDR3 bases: TGTGCCAGCAGCTCCGGACAGAGCGGGGGGAACGAGCAGTACTTC.

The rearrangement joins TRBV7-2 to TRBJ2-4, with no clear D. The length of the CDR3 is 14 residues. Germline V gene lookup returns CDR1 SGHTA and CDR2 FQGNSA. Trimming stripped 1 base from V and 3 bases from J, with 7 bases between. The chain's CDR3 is CASSLDGSKNIQYF. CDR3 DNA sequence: TGTGCCAGCAGCTTAGATGGCAGCAAAAACATTCAGTACTTC. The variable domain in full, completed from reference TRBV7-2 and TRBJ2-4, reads GAGVSQSPSNKVTEKGKDVELRCDPISGHTALYWYRQSLGQGLEFLIYFQGNSAPDKSGLPSDRFSAERTGGSVSTLTIQRTQQEDSAVYLCASSLDGSKNIQYFGAGTRLSVL.

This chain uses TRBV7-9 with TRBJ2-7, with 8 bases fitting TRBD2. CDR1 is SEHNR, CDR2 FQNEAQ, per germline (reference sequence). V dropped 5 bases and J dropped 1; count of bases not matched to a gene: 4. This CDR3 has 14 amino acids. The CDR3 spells CASSPPGGSYEQYF. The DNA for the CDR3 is TGTGCCAGCAGCCCCCCGGGAGGGTCCTACGAGCAGTACTTC.

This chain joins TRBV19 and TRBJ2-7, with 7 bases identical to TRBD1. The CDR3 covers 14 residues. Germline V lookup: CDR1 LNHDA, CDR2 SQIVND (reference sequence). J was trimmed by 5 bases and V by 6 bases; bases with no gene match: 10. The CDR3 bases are TGTGCCAGTAGGACTGCAGGGGGTGGGGACGAGCAGTACTTC. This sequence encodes CASRTAGGGDEQYF.

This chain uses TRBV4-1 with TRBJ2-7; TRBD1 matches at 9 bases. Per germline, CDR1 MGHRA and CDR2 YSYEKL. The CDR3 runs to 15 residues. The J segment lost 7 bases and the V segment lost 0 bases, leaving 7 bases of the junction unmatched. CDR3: CASSQDPGQGREQYF. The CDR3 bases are TGCGCCAGCAGCCAAGACCCGGGACAGGGACGAGAGCAGTACTTC.

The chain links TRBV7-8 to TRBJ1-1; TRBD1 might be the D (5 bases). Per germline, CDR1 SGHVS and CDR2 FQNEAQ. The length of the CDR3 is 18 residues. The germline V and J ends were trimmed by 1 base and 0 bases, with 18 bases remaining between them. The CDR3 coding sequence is TGTGCCAGCAGCTTAGATGGAGGGGTCCACTCCTTGAACACTGAAGCTTTCTTT. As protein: CASSLDGGVHSLNTEAFF.

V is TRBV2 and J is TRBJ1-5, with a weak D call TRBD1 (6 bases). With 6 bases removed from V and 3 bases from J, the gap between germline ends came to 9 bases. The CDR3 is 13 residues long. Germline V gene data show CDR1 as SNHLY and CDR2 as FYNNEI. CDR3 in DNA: TGTGCCAGCAGAGGGGGGGCCAATCAGCCCCAGCATTTT. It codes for CASRGGANQPQHF. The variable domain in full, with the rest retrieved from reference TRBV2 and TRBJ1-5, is EPEVTQTPSHQVTQMGQEVILRCVPISNHLYFYWYRQILGQKVEFLVSFYNNEISEKSEIFDDQFSVERPDGSNFTLKIRSTKLEDSAMYFCASRGGANQPQHFGDGTRLSIL.

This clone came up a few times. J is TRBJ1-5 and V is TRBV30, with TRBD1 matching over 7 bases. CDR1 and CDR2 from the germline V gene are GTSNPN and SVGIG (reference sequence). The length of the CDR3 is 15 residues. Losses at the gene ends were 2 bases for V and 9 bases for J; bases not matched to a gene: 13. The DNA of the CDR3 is TGTGCCTGGAGTAAGGTGAAGGGGGCGCATCGGCCCCAGCATTTT. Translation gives CAWSKVKGAHRPQHF.

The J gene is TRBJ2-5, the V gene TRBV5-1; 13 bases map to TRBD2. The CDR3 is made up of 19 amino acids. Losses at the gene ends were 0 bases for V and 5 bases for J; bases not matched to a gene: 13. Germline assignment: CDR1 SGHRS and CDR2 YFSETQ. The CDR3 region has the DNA TGCGCCAGCAGCTTGGCGTGGACTAGCGGGAGTGGGCTAAAGGAGACCCAGTACTTC. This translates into CASSLAWTSGSGLKETQYF.

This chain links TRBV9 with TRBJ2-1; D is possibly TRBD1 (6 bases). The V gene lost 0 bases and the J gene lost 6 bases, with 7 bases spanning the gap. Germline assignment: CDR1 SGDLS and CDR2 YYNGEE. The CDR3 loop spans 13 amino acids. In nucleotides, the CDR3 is TGTGCCAGCAGCGTAGCGACAGGCAATGAGCAGTTCTTC. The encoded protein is CASSVATGNEQFF.

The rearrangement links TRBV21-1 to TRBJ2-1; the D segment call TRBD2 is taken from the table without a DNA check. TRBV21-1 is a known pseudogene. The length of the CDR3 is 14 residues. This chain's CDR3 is CASSKGGSYNEQFF. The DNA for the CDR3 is TGTGCCAGCAGCAAGGGGGGTAGCTACAATGAGCAGTTCTTC.

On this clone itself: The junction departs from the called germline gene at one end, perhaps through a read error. CDR3 in DNA: TGTTCCAGCAGCCGCTCCTACAATGAGCAGTTCTTC. Its protein is CSSSRSYNEQFF. The gene calls are TRBV7-9 and TRBJ2-1; D call uncertain. CDR1 and CDR2 (germline): SEHNR, FQNEAQ (reference sequence). The CDR3 runs 12 residues.

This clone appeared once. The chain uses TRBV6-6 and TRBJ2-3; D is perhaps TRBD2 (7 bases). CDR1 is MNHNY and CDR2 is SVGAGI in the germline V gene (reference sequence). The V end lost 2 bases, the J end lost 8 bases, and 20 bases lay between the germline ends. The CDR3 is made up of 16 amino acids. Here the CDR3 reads CASSYRGSGGAVTQYF. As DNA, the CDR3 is TGTGCCAGCAGTTACCGCGGCTCGGGGGGCGCCGTTACGCAGTATTTT.

CDR3 in amino acids: CASSEGTSGPQYF. DNA for the CDR3: TGTGCCAGCAGTGAAGGAACTAGCGGCCCGCAGTACTTC. V is TRBV6-1 and J is TRBJ2-7; 8 positions match TRBD2. J lost 9 bases, V lost 1 base, and 5 bases had no gene match. The CDR3 extends over 13 amino acids. Per the germline V gene, CDR1 is MNHNS and CDR2 is SASEGT.

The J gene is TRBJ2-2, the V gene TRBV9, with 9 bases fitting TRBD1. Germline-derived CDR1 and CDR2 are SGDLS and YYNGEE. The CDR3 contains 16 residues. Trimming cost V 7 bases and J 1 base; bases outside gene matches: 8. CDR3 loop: CASAPPGQGNTGELFF. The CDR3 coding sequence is TGTGCCAGCGCCCCCCCGGGACAGGGGAACACCGGGGAGCTGTTTTTT.

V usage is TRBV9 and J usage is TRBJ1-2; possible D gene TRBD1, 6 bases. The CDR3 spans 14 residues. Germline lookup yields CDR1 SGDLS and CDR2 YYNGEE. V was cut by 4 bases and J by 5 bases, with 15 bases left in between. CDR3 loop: CASSLGGGGYGYTF. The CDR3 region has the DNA TGTGCCAGCAGCCTCGGTGGGGGCGGGTATGGCTACACCTTC.

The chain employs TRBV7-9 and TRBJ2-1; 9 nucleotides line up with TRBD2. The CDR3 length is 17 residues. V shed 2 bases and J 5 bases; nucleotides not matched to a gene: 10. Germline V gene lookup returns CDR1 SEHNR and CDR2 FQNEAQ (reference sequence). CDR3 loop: CASSLISAGGIHNEQFF. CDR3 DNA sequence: TGTGCCAGCAGCTTAATCAGCGCGGGAGGGATCCACAATGAGCAGTTCTTC.

The CDR3: CASSLYSGPGTSGYEQYF. The CDR3 region has the DNA TGTGCCAGCAGCTTATATTCCGGTCCCGGGACTAGCGGCTACGAGCAGTACTTC. The chain links TRBV7-8 to TRBJ2-7; 11 bases fit TRBD2. V trimming: 2 bases; J trimming: 3 bases; junction bases outside the gene matches: 12. The CDR3 covers 18 residues. The germline V gene encodes CDR1 SGHVS and CDR2 FQNEAQ.

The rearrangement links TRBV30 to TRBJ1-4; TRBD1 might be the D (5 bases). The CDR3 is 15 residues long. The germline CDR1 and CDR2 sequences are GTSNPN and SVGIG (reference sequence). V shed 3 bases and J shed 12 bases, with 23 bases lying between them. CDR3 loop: CAWRGGPWTGGELFF. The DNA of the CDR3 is TGTGCCTGGAGGGGCGGTCCCTGGACGGGGGGGGAACTGTTTTTT.

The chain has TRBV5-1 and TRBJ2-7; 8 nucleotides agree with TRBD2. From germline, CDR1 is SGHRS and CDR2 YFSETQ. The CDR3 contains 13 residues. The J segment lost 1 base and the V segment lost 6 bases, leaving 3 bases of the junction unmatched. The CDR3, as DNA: TGCGCCAGCACCTTAGCGGGGTCCTACGAGCAGTACTTC. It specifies CASTLAGSYEQYF.

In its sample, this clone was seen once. This CDR3 is CASSELVTRQGGTEAFF. For the CDR3, the DNA is TGTGCCAGCAGTGAATTGGTAACGCGACAGGGGGGAACTGAAGCTTTCTTT. This rearrangement joins TRBV25-1 to TRBJ1-1, with 9 bases fitting TRBD1. Looked up from germline, CDR1 is MGHDK and CDR2 is SYGVNS. J was trimmed by 5 bases and V by 1 base; bases with no gene match: 11. The CDR3 runs 17 residues.

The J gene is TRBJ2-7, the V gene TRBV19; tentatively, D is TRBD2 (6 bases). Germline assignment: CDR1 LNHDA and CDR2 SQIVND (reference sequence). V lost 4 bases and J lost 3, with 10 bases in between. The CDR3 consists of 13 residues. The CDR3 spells CASSRGERYEQYF. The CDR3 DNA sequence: TGTGCCAGTAGTAGGGGGGAACGCTACGAGCAGTACTTC.

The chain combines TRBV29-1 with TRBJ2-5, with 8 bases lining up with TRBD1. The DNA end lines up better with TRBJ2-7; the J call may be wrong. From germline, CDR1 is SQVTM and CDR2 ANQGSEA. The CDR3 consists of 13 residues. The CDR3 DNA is TGCAGCGTTGGACAGGGGCGCACCTACGAGCAGTACTTC. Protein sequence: CSVGQGRTYEQYF.

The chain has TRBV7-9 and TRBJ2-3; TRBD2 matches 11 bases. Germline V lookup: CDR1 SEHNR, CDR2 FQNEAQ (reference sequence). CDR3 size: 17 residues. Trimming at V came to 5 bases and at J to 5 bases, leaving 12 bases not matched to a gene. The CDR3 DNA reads TGTGCCAGCAGCCCACCGGGGAGTAGCGGGAGGGGAGATACGCAGTATTTT. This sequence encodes CASSPPGSSGRGDTQYF.

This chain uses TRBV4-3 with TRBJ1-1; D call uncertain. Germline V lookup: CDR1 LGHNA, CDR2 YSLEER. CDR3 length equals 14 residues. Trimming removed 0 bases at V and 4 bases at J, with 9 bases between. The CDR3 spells CASSQDFRSTEAFF. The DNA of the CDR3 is TGCGCCAGCAGCCAAGACTTCCGTTCCACTGAAGCTTTCTTT.

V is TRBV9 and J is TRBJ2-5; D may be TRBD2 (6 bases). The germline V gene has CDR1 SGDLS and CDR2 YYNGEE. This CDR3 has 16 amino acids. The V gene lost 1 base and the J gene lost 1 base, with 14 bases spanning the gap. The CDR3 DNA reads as TGTGCCAGCAGCGTATCTGCGGGAAGGGCCCAAGAGACCCAGTACTTC. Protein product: CASSVSAGRAQETQYF.

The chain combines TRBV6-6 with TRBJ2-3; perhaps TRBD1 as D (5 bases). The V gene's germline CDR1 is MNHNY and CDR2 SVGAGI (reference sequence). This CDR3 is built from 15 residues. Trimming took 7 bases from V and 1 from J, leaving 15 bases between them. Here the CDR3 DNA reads TGTGCCAGCACCAAGGGTGACAGAGGCACAGATACGCAGTATTTT. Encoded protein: CASTKGDRGTDTQYF.